This T cell receptor beta chain was retrieved from a study of cytomegalovirus exposure and HLA in healthy donors. Study outcomes and limitations: When a later analysis was performed, an Asian-associated ancestry cluster reportedly had fewer N-insertions than the 666-donor mean. Fewer than 20,000 TCR beta sequences were associated with HLA alleles at 0.05 false discovery rate in a later analysis. Certain sequence variants were highly shared and formed a cluster, and this cluster was likely a sequencing artifact. Analyzed later, most CMV-associated TCR beta chains appeared HLA-restricted.

The CDR3 is made up of 12 amino acids. Germline CDR1 is MNHNY and CDR2 is SVGAGI (reference sequence). With 6 bases removed from V and 0 bases from J, the gap between germline ends came to 5 bases. Worth noting for this clone: Its antigen remains unknown.

The PCR was carried out with 60 Vbeta primers and 13 Jbeta primers. Here immunoSEQ multiplex PCR was the method, and the copy in TCRdb shows in-frame clones only, minus some. The table lists some 120,000 clones, about four fifths of them singletons. Sequencing used PBMCs. This clonotype was sampled from a male donor in good health and CMV-seropositive. The chain is built from TRBV6-6 and TRBJ2-5; no firm D call. In DNA, the CDR3 is TGTGCCAGCAGACTTAACCAAGAGACCCAGTACTTC. This gives the protein CASRLNQETQYF.